Described below is a single T cell receptor beta chain sequence and its context. The sample holds other DNA sequences that translate to the same CDR3. Trimming removed 6 bases at V and 1 base at J, with 7 bases between. The CDR3 is made up of 13 amino acids. Looked up from germline, CDR1 is SNHLY and CDR2 is FYNNEI. Original analysis: Cell counts per sample came from amplifying reference gene primers. Produced via immunoSEQ multiplex PCR; TCRdb's table is partial and in-frame only. That table is the source of V, J and clone size, and D and trimming were worked out from the DNA. The data show some 400,000 clones, about 80% seen once. These data originate in a study of blood T cell repertoires in COVID-19. Study in general: The origin of the acute and convalescent COVID-19 samples was the United States, Italy and Spain. From T cells, B-cell-depleted T cells, or PBMCs came the material, which was cDNA or gDNA.

The V and J genes are TRBV2 and TRBJ1-5; TRBD1 might be the D (6 bases). What was sequenced was peripheral blood. This TCR derives from a human donor with acute or convalescent COVID-19. The donor label of this sample is uncertain. CDR3 amino acids: CASRGQSNQPQHF. CDR3 DNA sequence: TGTGCCAGCAGGGGACAAAGCAATCAGCCCCAGCATTTT.